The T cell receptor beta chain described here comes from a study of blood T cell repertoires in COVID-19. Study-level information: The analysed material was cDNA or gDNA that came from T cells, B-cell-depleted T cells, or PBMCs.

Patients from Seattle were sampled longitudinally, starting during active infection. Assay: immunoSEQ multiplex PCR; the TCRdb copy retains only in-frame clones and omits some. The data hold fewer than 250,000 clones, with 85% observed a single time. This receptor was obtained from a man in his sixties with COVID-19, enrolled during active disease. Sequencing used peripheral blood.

DNA for the CDR3: TGTGCCAGCAGTTATCCGGGACAGGGAGAGGAGCAGTACTTC. Its protein product is CASSYPGQGEEQYF. The V call is TRBV6-6, the J call TRBJ2-7, with 9 nucleotides matching TRBD1. Germline assignment: CDR1 MNHNY and CDR2 SVGAGI (reference sequence). The CDR3 is 14 amino acids. Trimming took 3 bases from V and 7 from J; bases not matched to a gene: 7.